The sequence of this TCR beta chain was determined in a study of blood T cell repertoires in COVID-19. There are 14 residues in the CDR3. Germline lookup yields CDR1 SGHTA and CDR2 FQGNSA. Trimming shortened V by 1 base and J by 5 bases, and 11 bases separated the two germline ends. This table comes from immunoSEQ multiplex PCR, and its TCRdb copy is limited to in-frame clones, with some not included. The sample has roughly 180,000 clones, approximately 81% seen once. The clonotype originates from a man between 60 and 75 years old who had recovered from COVID-19. The sample consisted of PBMCs or T cells enriched from blood (not recorded which). The chain has TRBV7-2 and TRBJ1-1; tentative D call: TRBD1 (5 bases). CDR3 in amino acids: CASSLGGRVTEAFF. The CDR3 bases are TGTGCCAGCAGCTTAGGAGGCAGGGTAACTGAAGCTTTCTTT.